This T cell receptor (beta chain) derives from a study of shared clonotypes between healthy human individuals. V lost 5 bases and J lost 2; bases outside the gene matches: 9. Germline V gene data show CDR1 as SEHNR and CDR2 as FQNEAQ (reference sequence). This CDR3 is 17 amino acids long. Clones were sequenced by immunoSEQ multiplex PCR, and TCRdb holds only the in-frame ones, with some missing. The sample has more than 2 million clones; about 93% are singletons. It was CD45RO-negative cells, positively selected for CCR7, that made up naive CD8 cells, with terminally differentiated effector memory CD45RA+ cells excluded.

The source of this sequence is a man younger than 35 in good health. Some clones in this sample may be carry-over from other donors' samples. The rearrangement uses TRBV7-9 and TRBJ2-2, with 9 bases aligning to TRBD1. The sequenced sample consisted of naive CD8+ T cells from PBMCs. The CDR3 DNA sequence: TGTGCCAGCAGCCCCCCCGGGACAGGGTATAACACCGGGGAGCTGTTTTTT. It specifies CASSPPGTGYNTGELFF.